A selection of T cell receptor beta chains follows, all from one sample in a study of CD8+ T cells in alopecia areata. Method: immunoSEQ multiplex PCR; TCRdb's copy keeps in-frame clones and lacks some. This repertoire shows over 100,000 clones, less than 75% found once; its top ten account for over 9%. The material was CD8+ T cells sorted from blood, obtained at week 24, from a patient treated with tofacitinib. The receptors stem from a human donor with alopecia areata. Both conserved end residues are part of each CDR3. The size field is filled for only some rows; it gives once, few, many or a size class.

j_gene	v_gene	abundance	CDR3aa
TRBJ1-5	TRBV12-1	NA	CAPCRGPQHF
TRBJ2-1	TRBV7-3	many	CASSLDVVGRNEQFF
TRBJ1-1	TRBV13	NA	CASSSGRDTEAFF
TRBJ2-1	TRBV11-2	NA	CASNSLWGSTNEQFF
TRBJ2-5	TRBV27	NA	CASSSTTGVWTQYF
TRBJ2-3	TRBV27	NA	CASSSSSSGGPPHTQYF
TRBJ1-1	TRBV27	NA	CASSLRVSGGQGYTEAFF
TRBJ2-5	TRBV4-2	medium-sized	CASSQERGGQETQYF
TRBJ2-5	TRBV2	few	CATSSGGSYQETQYF
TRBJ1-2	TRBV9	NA	CASSLTLYHGYTF
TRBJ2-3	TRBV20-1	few	CSAIADTQYF
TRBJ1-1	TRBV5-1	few	CASSPGQNTEAFF
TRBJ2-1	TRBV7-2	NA	CASSPRGGGYNEQFF
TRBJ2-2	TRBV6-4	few	CASSDGTDTGELFF
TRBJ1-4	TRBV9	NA	CASSADGGTNEKLFF
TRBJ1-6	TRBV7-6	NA	CASSLMTVPPLHF
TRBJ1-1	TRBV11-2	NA	CASSLGPGTGVEAFF
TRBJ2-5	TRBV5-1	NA	CASSESYRKTQYF
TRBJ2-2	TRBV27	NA	CASRQGWGTGELFF
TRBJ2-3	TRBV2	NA	CASSITGVLTDTQYF